The following is a TCR beta chain sequence with its context. The sample is drawn from a study of immune characterization of retroperitoneal liposarcoma. Each CDR3 protein is one row after TCRdb ran MiXCR on the PCR reads. The sample yields around 12,000 distinct CDR3 sequences, around 50% seen once. The TCR sequence derives from a female donor with retroperitoneal liposarcoma. The sequenced material came from tumor tissue.

The CDR3 DNA reads as TGTGCCAGCAGTTTCAACAATGAGCAGTACTTC. This encodes CASSFNNEQYF. This chain connects TRBV6-1 to TRBJ2-5; D is uncertain. V lost 5 bases to trimming and J lost 11 bases, with 12 bases between them. Germline-derived CDR1 and CDR2 are MNHNS and SASEGT. The CDR3 is made up of 11 amino acids.